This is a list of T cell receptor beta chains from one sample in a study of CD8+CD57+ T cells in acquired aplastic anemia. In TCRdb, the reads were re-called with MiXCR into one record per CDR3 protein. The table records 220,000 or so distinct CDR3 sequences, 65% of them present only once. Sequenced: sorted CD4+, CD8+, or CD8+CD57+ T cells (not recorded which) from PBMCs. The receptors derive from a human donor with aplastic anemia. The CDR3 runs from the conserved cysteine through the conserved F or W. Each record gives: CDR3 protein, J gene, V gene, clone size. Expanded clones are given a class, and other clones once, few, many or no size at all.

CDR3aa: CSASWPSGIREQYF
j_gene: TRBJ2-7
v_gene: TRBV20-1
abundance: .

CDR3aa: CASSSAGTSGRYEQYF
j_gene: TRBJ2-7
v_gene: TRBV5-6
abundance: few

CDR3aa: CAIKKDRRDGETQYF
j_gene: TRBJ2-5
v_gene: TRBV10-3
abundance: .

CDR3aa: CATSGGGGLHNEQFF
j_gene: TRBJ2-1
v_gene: TRBV24-1
abundance: .

CDR3aa: CATKPGLDASVDTQYF
j_gene: TRBJ2-3
v_gene: TRBV10-3
abundance: .

CDR3aa: CASSQEDTEAFF
j_gene: TRBJ1-1
v_gene: TRBV2
abundance: .

CDR3aa: CASSPTGFWRYPEETQYF
j_gene: TRBJ2-5
v_gene: TRBV11-2
abundance: many

CDR3aa: CASSLWTSGGHNEQFF
j_gene: TRBJ2-1
v_gene: TRBV7-2
abundance: .

CDR3aa: CASSEGAHNEQFF
j_gene: TRBJ2-1
v_gene: TRBV6-4
abundance: many

CDR3aa: CASSPNTGELFF
j_gene: TRBJ2-2
v_gene: TRBV4-2
abundance: many

CDR3aa: CASSLTGKGSYEQYF
j_gene: TRBJ2-7
v_gene: TRBV7-3
abundance: .

CDR3aa: CASSLNGGATDTQYF
j_gene: TRBJ2-3
v_gene: TRBV5-1
abundance: .

CDR3aa: CASSLPGQSGSPLHF
j_gene: TRBJ1-6
v_gene: TRBV7-2
abundance: .

CDR3aa: CASSLGVTGANVLTF
j_gene: TRBJ2-6
v_gene: TRBV5-1
abundance: .

CDR3aa: CATSPKGDRYNEQFF
j_gene: TRBJ2-1
v_gene: TRBV15
abundance: few

CDR3aa: CASSLRPDEQYF
j_gene: TRBJ2-7
v_gene: TRBV7-3
abundance: .

CDR3aa: CSARVPTGGGYTF
j_gene: TRBJ1-2
v_gene: TRBV20-1
abundance: .

CDR3aa: CATRESGNTIYF
j_gene: TRBJ1-3
v_gene: TRBV15
abundance: few

CDR3aa: CASSSQGAGYNEQFF
j_gene: TRBJ2-1
v_gene: TRBV2
abundance: .

CDR3aa: CASSSPGAKRVAFF
j_gene: TRBJ1-1
v_gene: TRBV6-5
abundance: .

CDR3aa: CASSVSATSYNEQFF
j_gene: TRBJ2-1
v_gene: TRBV10-1
abundance: .

CDR3aa: CSVEDRRVYGYTF
j_gene: TRBJ1-2
v_gene: TRBV29-1
abundance: .

CDR3aa: CASSQGQGGVNEQFF
j_gene: TRBJ2-1
v_gene: TRBV5-1
abundance: .

CDR3aa: CASSASAPSYEQYF
j_gene: TRBJ2-7
v_gene: TRBV19
abundance: .

CDR3aa: CAISESGQGVGEQYF
j_gene: TRBJ2-7
v_gene: TRBV10-3
abundance: .

CDR3aa: CATSRGRDDSPLHF
j_gene: TRBJ1-6
v_gene: TRBV15
abundance: few

CDR3aa: CASSLTREGNGYTF
j_gene: TRBJ1-2
v_gene: TRBV7-6
abundance: once

CDR3aa: CASSFRGTGELFF
j_gene: TRBJ2-2
v_gene: TRBV5-1
abundance: many

CDR3aa: CASSLGGNLADTQYF
j_gene: TRBJ2-3
v_gene: TRBV7-2
abundance: .

CDR3aa: CATAWTENTEAFF
j_gene: TRBJ1-1
v_gene: TRBV15
abundance: .

CDR3aa: CASSLNGITDTQYF
j_gene: TRBJ2-3
v_gene: TRBV7-3
abundance: few

CDR3aa: CASSVTAAMNTEAFF
j_gene: TRBJ1-1
v_gene: TRBV6-4
abundance: many

CDR3aa: CASSYSPDWTEAFF
j_gene: TRBJ1-1
v_gene: TRBV6-5
abundance: many

CDR3aa: CSVRGDPEAFF
j_gene: TRBJ1-1
v_gene: TRBV29-1
abundance: few

CDR3aa: CASSIGQQETQYF
j_gene: TRBJ2-5
v_gene: TRBV19
abundance: few

CDR3aa: CATSQGGGSNQPQHF
j_gene: TRBJ1-5
v_gene: TRBV24-1
abundance: .

CDR3aa: CASSETRRSTDTQYF
j_gene: TRBJ2-3
v_gene: TRBV25-1
abundance: .

CDR3aa: CASSLTVNSPLHF
j_gene: TRBJ1-6
v_gene: TRBV7-3
abundance: .

CDR3aa: CSAGGTEAFF
j_gene: TRBJ1-1
v_gene: TRBV20-1
abundance: few

CDR3aa: CASSQRLGKLFF
j_gene: TRBJ1-4
v_gene: TRBV7-8
abundance: few

CDR3aa: CASSLQGRPNQPQHF
j_gene: TRBJ1-5
v_gene: TRBV5-6
abundance: .

CDR3aa: CATSREMGGQGQYF
j_gene: TRBJ2-7
v_gene: TRBV15
abundance: few

CDR3aa: CATSSRPQTGGVAFF
j_gene: TRBJ1-1
v_gene: TRBV15
abundance: few

CDR3aa: CASSLVARWSPGELFF
j_gene: TRBJ2-2
v_gene: TRBV7-9
abundance: .

CDR3aa: CASSVRAYEQYF
j_gene: TRBJ2-7
v_gene: TRBV7-8
abundance: .

CDR3aa: CASSVLGQGGQETQYF
j_gene: TRBJ2-5
v_gene: TRBV7-3
abundance: .

CDR3aa: CSVLWGGRTDTQYF
j_gene: TRBJ2-3
v_gene: TRBV29-1
abundance: .

CDR3aa: CASSLVGGLGYGYTF
j_gene: TRBJ1-2
v_gene: TRBV5-4
abundance: .

CDR3aa: CASSSDLRGYTF
j_gene: TRBJ1-2
v_gene: TRBV7-2
abundance: .